Shown below are 25 T cell receptor beta chains from a single sample sequenced in a study of PD-L1 blockade in urothelial cancer. Here immunoSEQ multiplex PCR was the method, and the copy in TCRdb shows in-frame clones only, minus some. The sample holds more than 75,000 clones, about 83% seen once. Sample time point: pretreatment peripheral blood. The starting material was PBMCs, obtained around atezolizumab (anti-PD-L1) treatment. These receptor sequences come from a man aged 60 to 75 with urothelial cancer.

This clone has only one observation. This chain connects TRBV5-1 to TRBJ2-7; D is perhaps TRBD2 (7 bases). In germline, CDR1 is SGHRS, CDR2 YFSETQ. The CDR3 covers 15 residues. V lost 4 bases and J 3 bases, leaving 17 bases between the germline ends. CDR3 in DNA: TGCGCCAGCAGCCCGGGGGGCAGGGGAGACTACGAGCAGTACTTC. It translates to CASSPGGRGDYEQYF.

As DNA, the CDR3 is TGTGCCAGCAGTTACTCCCCCGGGACCGGGGAGCTGTTTTTT. Its translation is CASSYSPGTGELFF. V usage is TRBV6-5 and J usage is TRBJ2-2, with D uncertain. Trimming pared 0 bases from V and 5 bases from J, leaving 7 bases between. This CDR3 comprises 14 residues. Germline assignment: CDR1 MNHEY and CDR2 SVGAGI.

The V call is TRBV5-1, the J call TRBJ1-1, with TRBD1 identical over 7 bases. CDR3 length equals 14 residues. Germline V gene sequence: CDR1 SGHRS, CDR2 YFSETQ. V lost 1 base to trimming and J lost 1 base; unmatched junction nucleotides: 1. The CDR3 sequence: CASSLTGENTEAFF. Here the CDR3 DNA reads TGCGCCAGCAGCTTGACAGGGGAGAACACTGAAGCTTTCTTT.

The chain joins TRBV11-2 to TRBJ2-1; D is perhaps TRBD1 (6 bases). From germline, CDR1 is SGHAT and CDR2 FQNNGV. The V gene lost 5 bases and the J gene lost 0 bases, with 14 bases spanning the gap. The CDR3 has 16 amino acids. The DNA of the CDR3 is TGTGCCAGCAGCCCAAGGGGGACCCGCTCCTACAATGAGCAGTTCTTC. Protein product: CASSPRGTRSYNEQFF.

V gene TRBV19 combines with J gene TRBJ1-5; TRBD1 matches 9 bases. Unmatched junction bases numbered 4, after V lost 5 bases and J lost 2 bases. Germline CDR1 LNHDA, CDR2 SQIVND (reference sequence). The CDR3 is 15 residues long. The DNA of the CDR3 is TGTGCCAGTAGTCACCGGGACAGGGGCAATCAGCCCCAGCATTTT. It encodes CASSHRDRGNQPQHF.

The chain combines TRBV30 with TRBJ1-6, with 7 positions matching TRBD1. J lost 3 bases, V lost 3 bases, and 11 bases had no gene match. Germline CDR1 reads GTSNPN; CDR2 reads SVGIG (reference sequence). This CDR3 region has 17 residues. Here the CDR3 reads CAWRKDRPQFYNSPLHF. The CDR3 bases are TGTGCCTGGAGGAAGGACAGGCCGCAATTCTATAATTCACCCCTCCACTTT.

This clone was observed a single time. V usage is TRBV25-1 and J usage is TRBJ2-3, with a weak D call TRBD1 (5 bases). Germline assignment: CDR1 MGHDK and CDR2 SYGVNS. V was shortened by 0 bases and J by 0 bases, with 13 bases between the two germline ends. CDR3 length: 17 residues. DNA of the CDR3: TGTGCCAGCAGTGAATATTTCCCGACAGCTAGCACAGATACGCAGTATTTT. Translating it yields CASSEYFPTASTDTQYF.

The chain is built from TRBV27 and TRBJ2-7, with a weak D call TRBD2 (6 bases). The CDR3 runs 16 residues. Germline V CDR1 and CDR2: MNHEY, SMNVEV (reference sequence). Between the trimmed V and J ends, which lost 5 bases and 0 bases, there was a span of 17 bases. Here the CDR3 reads CASSPRSVAVSYEQYF. The CDR3 DNA sequence: TGTGCCAGCAGTCCTCGTAGCGTAGCGGTCTCCTACGAGCAGTACTTC.

This clone was found once. V gene TRBV5-1 combines with J gene TRBJ2-3; no firm D call. CDR1 and CDR2 from the germline V gene are SGHRS and YFSETQ. The CDR3 has 16 amino acids. Trimming removed 7 bases from V and 2 bases from J, with 20 bases in between. The CDR3 loop is CASRSVAQTVTDTQYF. Written as DNA, the CDR3 is TGCGCCAGCCGCTCTGTGGCTCAAACAGTCACAGATACGCAGTATTTT.

V and J are TRBV9 and TRBJ2-7, with 9 bases fitting TRBD1. V lost 0 bases to trimming and J lost 3 bases; unmatched junction nucleotides: 10. From germline, CDR1 is SGDLS and CDR2 YYNGEE. This CDR3 has 17 amino acids. CDR3 sequence: CASSVDPRGTGSYEQYF. In DNA form, the CDR3 reads TGTGCCAGCAGCGTAGACCCCCGGGGGACAGGGAGCTACGAGCAGTACTTC.

The chain carries TRBV10-1 and TRBJ2-7; 9 nucleotides agree with TRBD1. From germline, CDR1 is WNHNN and CDR2 SYGVQD (reference sequence). This CDR3 contains 16 residues. Trimming removed 2 bases from V and 3 bases from J; junction bases left unmatched: 8. The CDR3 loop reads CASSEPGTGRDYEQYF. The CDR3 DNA reads TGCGCCAGCAGTGAGCCCGGGACAGGGAGAGACTACGAGCAGTACTTC.

This clone was counted between two and nine times. This rearrangement joins TRBV7-2 to TRBJ1-2; D might be TRBD1 (6 bases). V lost 5 bases to trimming and J lost 2 bases, with 12 bases between them. The CDR3 spans 14 residues. From germline, CDR1 is SGHTA and CDR2 FQGNSA. CDR3 nucleotide sequence: TGTGCCAGCAGCCAGGCAGGGGAAAACTATGGCTACACCTTC. It encodes CASSQAGENYGYTF.

The chain couples TRBV11-2 to TRBJ1-2; D is unresolved. The ends were cut back, 5 bases at V and 4 bases at J, with 11 bases in the middle. Germline V gene sequence: CDR1 SGHAT, CDR2 FQNNGV. The CDR3 loop spans 13 amino acids. The CDR3 region has the DNA TGTGCCAGCAGCATCAGTGGCTCCTATGGCTACACCTTC. As protein: CASSISGSYGYTF.

With respect to this clone: The same CDR3 also results from other DNA sequences found in this sample. The V and J genes are TRBV9 and TRBJ2-2; 9 bases are shared with TRBD2. The length of the CDR3 is 17 residues. The V segment lost 0 bases and the J segment 2 bases; nucleotides outside the gene matches: 5. Germline V gene sequence: CDR1 SGDLS, CDR2 YYNGEE. Here the CDR3 reads CASSVVSGGPNTGELFF. Here the CDR3 DNA reads TGTGCCAGCAGCGTAGTTAGCGGGGGACCCAACACCGGGGAGCTGTTTTTT.

In its sample, this clone was seen a few times. J is TRBJ1-1 and V is TRBV29-1; D is unresolved. The length of the CDR3 is 12 residues. Per germline, CDR1 SQVTM and CDR2 ANQGSEA. V was cut by 4 bases and J by 5 bases, with 11 bases left in between. The CDR3 nucleotides are TGCAGCGTTGTTGGGCGGGGAACTGAAGCTTTCTTT. Its protein product is CSVVGRGTEAFF.

The rearrangement uses TRBV6-1 and TRBJ1-1; D is unresolved. Trimming pared 3 bases from V and 6 bases from J, leaving 17 bases between. Germline CDR1 and CDR2: MNHNS and SASEGT. This CDR3 contains 15 residues. CDR3 protein: CASSDFARSGPEAFF. DNA for the CDR3: TGTGCCAGCAGTGATTTCGCCAGGTCAGGTCCTGAAGCTTTCTTT.

The chain combines TRBV18 with TRBJ2-7; TRBD1 is a possible D gene (5 bases). The ends were cut back, 1 base at V and 2 bases at J, with 9 bases in the middle. The CDR3 sequence is 14 residues long. Germline CDR1 is KGHSH and CDR2 is LQKENI. The DNA of the CDR3 is TGTGCCAGCTCACCACGAACAGGAACCTACGAGCAGTACTTC. Protein product: CASSPRTGTYEQYF.

The chain is built from TRBV28 and TRBJ1-4; no clear D. Germline V CDR1 and CDR2: MDHEN, SYDVKM. V dropped 3 bases and J dropped 3 bases, with 8 bases sitting between them. The CDR3 covers 14 residues. This chain's CDR3 is CASSFSGPNEKLFF. CDR3 DNA sequence: TGTGCCAGCAGTTTTTCTGGGCCTAATGAAAAACTGTTTTTT.

The chain joins TRBV5-6 to TRBJ2-2; the match to TRBD1 covers 7 bases. Trimming cost V 5 bases and J 3 bases; bases outside gene matches: 16. The CDR3 consists of 18 residues. Germline CDR1 and CDR2: SGHDT and YYEEEE. This CDR3 reads CASSSITRPGQYTGELFF. DNA of the CDR3: TGTGCCAGCAGTTCCATAACTCGACCGGGACAGTACACCGGGGAGCTGTTTTTT.

V and J are TRBV6-1 and TRBJ1-4; maybe TRBD1 (6 bases). The germline V gene has CDR1 MNHNS and CDR2 SASEGT. This CDR3 spans 14 amino acids. The V and J ends lost 6 bases and 5 bases respectively, with 13 bases between them. Here the CDR3 DNA reads TGTGCCAGCAGATTAGGACAGTCCAATGAAAAACTGTTTTTT. Amino acids: CASRLGQSNEKLFF.

V usage is TRBV27 and J usage is TRBJ2-5; 12 nucleotides agree with TRBD1. CDR3 length equals 16 residues. Germline trimming cut 5 bases from V and 1 base from J; bases unmatched to any gene: 5. Germline assignment: CDR1 MNHEY and CDR2 SMNVEV (reference sequence). As DNA, the CDR3 is TGTGCCAGCAGTGATGGGACAGGGGGCGTCCAAGAGACCCAGTACTTC. Its protein is CASSDGTGGVQETQYF.

This clone was detected once. The V gene is TRBV6-1, the J gene TRBJ1-5; D unclear. In germline, CDR1 is MNHNS, CDR2 SASEGT. The ends were cut back, 0 bases at V and 6 bases at J, with 9 bases in the middle. The CDR3 totals 14 residues. For the CDR3, the DNA is TGTGCCAGCAGTGAAGCGAGCACGGGTCAGCCCCAGCATTTT. Translated, it gives CASSEASTGQPQHF.

Concerning this clone: Different DNA sequences within this sample yield the same CDR3. This rearrangement joins TRBV6-5 to TRBJ1-2; the match to TRBD1 covers 8 bases. CDR3 size: 14 residues. J gave up 4 bases and V 6 bases, and 7 bases lay outside the gene matches. Germline values: CDR1 MNHEY, CDR2 SVGAGI. CDR3 loop: CASSDRGRGYGYTF. CDR3 in DNA: TGTGCCAGCAGCGACAGGGGTAGAGGCTATGGCTACACCTTC.

V is TRBV5-4 and J is TRBJ1-4, with 10 bases identical to TRBD1. Per germline, CDR1 SGHNT and CDR2 YYREEE (reference sequence). Unmatched junction bases numbered 7, after V lost 0 bases and J lost 5 bases. The CDR3 sequence is 17 residues long. The CDR3 DNA reads TGTGCCAGCAGCTTGGCCGGGACAGGGGATGAAAATGAAAAACTGTTTTTT. Translating it yields CASSLAGTGDENEKLFF.

This clone has a handful of counts. V and J are TRBV5-6 and TRBJ2-7; 11 bases agree with TRBD2. The V and J ends lost 4 bases and 3 bases, in that order; junction bases with no gene match: 6. The CDR3 extends over 15 amino acids. CDR1 is SGHDT, CDR2 YYEEEE, per germline. The CDR3 bases are TGTGCCAGCAGCCCACGCGGGACTAGCGGCTACGAGCAGTACTTC. It encodes CASSPRGTSGYEQYF. The full variable domain, its missing parts supplied by reference TRBV5-6 and TRBJ2-7, is DAGVTQSPTHLIKTRGQQVTLRCSPKSGHDTVSWYQQALGQGPQFIFQYYEEEERQRGNFPDRFSGHQFPNYSSELNVNALLLGDSALYLCASSPRGTSGYEQYFGPGTRLTVT.